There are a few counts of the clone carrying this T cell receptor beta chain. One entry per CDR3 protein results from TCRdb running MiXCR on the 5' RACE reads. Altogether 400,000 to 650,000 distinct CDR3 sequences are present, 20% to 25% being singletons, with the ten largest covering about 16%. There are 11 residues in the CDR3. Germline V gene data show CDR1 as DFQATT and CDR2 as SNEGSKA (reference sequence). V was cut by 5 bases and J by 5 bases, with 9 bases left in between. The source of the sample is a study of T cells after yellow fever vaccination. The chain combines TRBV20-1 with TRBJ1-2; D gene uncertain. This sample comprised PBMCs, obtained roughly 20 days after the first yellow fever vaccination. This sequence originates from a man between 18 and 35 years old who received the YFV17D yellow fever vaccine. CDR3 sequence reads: CSASTVYGYTF. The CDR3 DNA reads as TGCAGTGCTTCTACGGTATATGGCTACACCTTC.